This T cell receptor beta chain was recorded in a study of T cells in Graves' hyperthyroidism and ophthalmopathy. The PBMCs were sourced from fresh peripheral blood (approximately 9 ml). The investigators amplified TCR beta CDR3 regions from RNA transcripts. With the HTBI primer set, the TCR CDR3 went through a first round of RT-PCR. One entry per CDR3 protein results from TCRdb running MiXCR on the multiplex PCR reads. Of a few hundred thousand distinct CDR3 sequences in the sample, more than 15% are singletons; the top ten hold around 7.5%. For this clonotype: Its target is not known.

General study findings and limits: Blood samples included most of the expanded thyroid clonotypes exceeding 0.001.

This clonotype was obtained from a woman aged 25 to 39 with Graves' hyperthyroidism. The sample taken for sequencing was blood.

The CDR3 DNA follows: TGTGCCAGCAGCGAAGGGATCACCGGGGAGCTGTTTTTT. It encodes CASSEGITGELFF. The chain employs TRBV9 and TRBJ2-2, with unresolved D. The V end lost 3 bases, the J end lost 4 bases, and 7 bases lay between the germline ends. Germline values: CDR1 SGDLS, CDR2 YYNGEE. The CDR3 spans 13 residues.